This T cell receptor (beta chain) was found in a study of T cell responses to AZD1222 COVID-19 vaccine. Data came from immunoSEQ multiplex PCR; TCRdb stores just in-frame clones and leaves some out. The profile shows roughly 150,000 clones, more than 90% of them singletons. The CDR3 extends over 14 amino acids. V lost 1 base and J 7 bases, leaving 13 bases between the germline ends. Looked up from germline, CDR1 is MNHEY and CDR2 is SVGAGI. In the case of this clone: The antigen remains unidentified.

General study points: Two AZD1222 administrations were followed by greater Spike-specific TCR breadth and depth. Baseline seropositives among AZD1222 recipients totaled only six. Repertoires were sampled only after the peak T cell response. Donor demographics were predominantly white British with a female majority; clonal diversity may be underestimated.

The V call is TRBV6-5, the J call TRBJ1-2, with a possible D match to TRBD1 (5 bases). The receptor comes from an adult in good health. Sequenced here: peripheral blood, sampled on day 0 of AZD1222 vaccination. The chain's CDR3 is CASSYLSGRGGYTF. The DNA of the CDR3 is TGTGCCAGCAGTTACTTGTCAGGGAGGGGTGGCTACACCTTC.